This passage covers 28 T cell receptor beta chains from one sample sequenced in a study of tumor-infiltrating lymphocytes in primary liver carcinoma. Taking about 19-31 mg of unsorted bulk tissue, the authors co-extracted RNA and DNA. TCR beta cDNA was reverse-transcribed from 500 to 550 ng of total RNA. The reaction used a constant-region primer and ProtoScript II reverse transcriptase. Modified slightly, ARM-PCR produced TCR beta libraries over three nested multiplex PCR rounds. The two initial PCR rounds, roughly 11 cycles each, used TRBV1-TRBV30 forward and C-beta reverse primers. MiXCR, run by TCRdb on the multiplex PCR reads, gives a single entry per CDR3 protein. The sample lists roughly 70,000 distinct CDR3 sequences, 71% occurring once. Sequencing input: liver tumor tissue from sampling region 4. Subset indicated: tumor region T4, right-lateral pole. The receptors shown here come from a man between 35 and 55 years old with primary liver carcinoma and hepatitis B virus infection.

This clonotype has at least ten counts. The chain joins TRBV5-5 to TRBJ2-5, with D uncertain. The ends were cut back, 2 bases at V and 4 bases at J, with 9 bases in the middle. The CDR3 runs 13 residues. Germline-derived CDR1 and CDR2 are SGHKS and YYEKEE (reference sequence). The CDR3 DNA follows: TGTGCCAGCAGCTTTTCCCTCCCAGAGACCCAGTACTTC. Its translation is CASSFSLPETQYF.

The chain has TRBV10-3 and TRBJ2-7, with 10 bases aligning to TRBD2. The CDR3 length is 19 residues. Losses at the gene ends were 7 bases for V and 0 bases for J; bases not matched to a gene: 18. Germline lookup yields CDR1 ENHRY and CDR2 SYGVKD. The CDR3 here is CAITKRSGLALGSSYEQYF. The CDR3 coding sequence is TGTGCCATCACCAAACGATCGGGACTAGCGCTAGGGTCCTCCTACGAGCAGTACTTC.

The chain couples TRBV11-1 to TRBJ2-4; D is tentatively TRBD1 or TRBD2 (5 bases each). Gene TRBJ2-3 matches the end of the DNA better, so the J call may be wrong. Germline V gene lookup returns CDR1 SGHAT and CDR2 FQDESV (reference sequence). The CDR3 is 17 amino acids. CDR3 loop: CASSFPRISGTKSIQYF. CDR3 coding DNA: TGTGCCAGCAGCTTTCCCAGGATTAGTGGGACCAAAAGCATTCAGTATTTT.

The genes are TRBV6-5 and TRBJ1-2; D perhaps matches TRBD1 (5 bases). Germline CDR1 reads MNHEY; CDR2 reads SVGAGI. The CDR3 consists of 17 residues. The ends were cut back, 4 bases at V and 7 bases at J, with 25 bases in the middle. The CDR3 DNA sequence: TGTGCCAGCAGTTCCCTACTCATGATTTCGGGGGGTGGTGGCTACACCTTC. Its translation: CASSSLLMISGGGGYTF.

The count of this clonotype is one. The junction departs from the called germline gene at one end, perhaps through a read error. This rearrangement joins TRBV5-1 to TRBJ2-5, with TRBD2 matching 11 bases. Per the germline V gene, CDR1 is SGHRS and CDR2 is YFSETQ. The length of the CDR3 is 15 residues. The CDR3 coding sequence is TGCACCAGCACCTTACTAGCGGGAGAAGGAGAGACCCAGTACTTC. It encodes CTSTLLAGEGETQYF.

As to this clonotype: The CDR3 ends on some other residue instead of the conserved phenylalanine or tryptophan, so this is likely a read error. The CDR3 is CASKAGVDYSYTS. In nucleotides, the CDR3 is TGTGCCAGCAAGGCAGGGGTGGACTATAGCTACACCTCC. The chain is built from TRBV6-6 and TRBJ1-2; possibly TRBD1 for D (6 bases). The CDR3 is 13 residues long. Germline V gene sequence: CDR1 MNHNY, CDR2 SVGAGI (reference sequence).

This clonotype was found once. The genes are TRBV4-1 and TRBJ2-2, with 8 bases matching TRBD2. V lost 4 bases, J lost 8 bases, and 15 bases stayed unmatched. CDR3 length: 17 residues. Germline assignment: CDR1 MGHRA and CDR2 YSYEKL. CDR3 nucleotides: TGCGCCAGCAGCCCCGGCGGCAGACTAGCGATCACAGGGGAGCTGTTTTTT. This gives the protein CASSPGGRLAITGELFF.

Worth noting for this clonotype: A read error may account for a junction end that differs from germline. CDR3 bases: TGCACCAGCAGCCACCACCTAGAGGGGGCGGATCCACCCCTCCACTTT. It is translated as CTSSHHLEGADPPLHF. V and J are TRBV4-1 and TRBJ1-6, with 7 bases identical to TRBD1. Germline V CDR1 and CDR2: MGHRA, YSYEKL. The CDR3 extends over 16 amino acids.

To note about this clonotype: Without the conserved terminal phenylalanine or tryptophan, this CDR3 likely stems from a read error. The chain is built from TRBV4-1 and TRBJ2-3; D possibly corresponds to TRBD2 (5 bases). This CDR3 spans 18 amino acids. Germline CDR1 reads MGHRA; CDR2 reads YSYEKL. The CDR3: CASSQDGSLVASTDTQYL. The CDR3 DNA sequence: TGCGCCAGCAGCCAAGATGGCAGCTTGGTCGCTAGCACAGATACACAGTATCTT.

The gene calls are TRBV5-5 and TRBJ2-7; D might be TRBD1 (6 bases). The CDR3 is 13 amino acids. Germline values: CDR1 SGHKS, CDR2 YYEKEE (reference sequence). The CDR3 loop reads CLSSWEQGYKQYF. The DNA of the CDR3 is TGTCTCAGCAGCTGGGAACAGGGATACAAGCAGTACTTC.

Ten or more counts support this clonotype. The genes are TRBV6-5 and TRBJ1-6; D is unresolved. Trimming took 5 bases from V and 10 from J, leaving 18 bases between them. The CDR3 is made up of 15 amino acids. The germline V gene encodes CDR1 MNHEY and CDR2 SVGAGI. The CDR3 DNA is TGTGCCAGCAGTAAAACCCTTAGGAAGGAGTCACCCCTCCACTTT. Amino acid sequence: CASSKTLRKESPLHF.

The J gene is TRBJ2-3, the V gene TRBV28; possibly TRBD2 for D (6 bases). V was pared by 8 bases and J by 1 base, with 16 bases between. The CDR3 extends over 15 amino acids. CDR1 MDHEN and CDR2 SYDVKM come from the germline V gene. CDR3 sequence (DNA): TGTGCCAGCGGAGGGGAGAATACAGGCACAGATACGCAGTATTTT. Amino acid sequence: CASGGENTGTDTQYF.

This clonotype was counted at least ten times. The CDR3 carries no conserved terminal phenylalanine or tryptophan, so it likely arises from a read error. CDR3 loop: CASSLVPASGQETQYL. In DNA form, the CDR3 reads TGTGCCAGCAGCTTAGTCCCGGCTAGCGGGCAAGAGACCCAGTACCTC. The rearrangement links TRBV11-2 to TRBJ2-5; 8 bases map to TRBD2. The length of the CDR3 is 16 residues. With V trimmed by 1 base and J by 2 bases, 6 bases remained unmatched. CDR1 is SGHAT and CDR2 is FQNNGV in the germline V gene.

About this clonotype: At one end the junction does not follow the germline gene, possibly because of a read error. The rearrangement uses TRBV6-1 and TRBJ1-6; D not resolved. The germline V gene encodes CDR1 MNHNS and CDR2 SASEGT. This CDR3 is built from 14 residues. The CDR3 loop reads CVSSDRHGDSPPHF. The DNA for the CDR3 is TGTGTCAGCAGTGACCGGCACGGTGATTCACCCCCCCACTTT.

The rearrangement uses TRBV6-2 or TRBV6-3 and TRBJ2-1, with a tentative D call TRBD2 (5 bases). This CDR3 is 16 amino acids long. V shed 2 bases and J shed 3 bases, with 14 bases lying between them. Germline CDR1 reads MNHEY; CDR2 reads SVGEGT. The CDR3 reads CASSYTVVGVYNEQFF. As DNA, the CDR3 is TGTGCCAGCAGTTACACAGTAGTGGGAGTCTACAATGAGCAGTTCTTC.

At least ten counts were recorded for this clonotype. The CDR3 coding sequence is TGTGCCAGCAGCAACCCTTTGGGGTACGAGCAGTACTTC. Amino acids: CASSNPLGYEQYF. This chain joins TRBV21-1 and TRBJ2-7. TRBV21-1 has pseudogene status. There are 13 residues in the CDR3.

This clonotype was seen more than once but under ten times. The chain couples TRBV6-1 to TRBJ2-3, with 9 bases that match TRBD2. After removal of 8 bases from V and 3 bases from J, the junction contained 6 bases not matched to a gene. CDR3 length: 14 residues. Germline V gene sequence: CDR1 MNHNS, CDR2 SASEGT. The CDR3, as DNA: TGTGCCAGCCAAGGGCGGGGGGGGACAGATACGCAGTATTTT. Translation: CASQGRGGTDTQYF.

V and J are TRBV29-1 and TRBJ2-1; the D call may be TRBD1 or TRBD2 (6 bases each). Trimming stripped 5 bases from V and 8 bases from J, with 19 bases between. The germline V gene has CDR1 SQVTM and CDR2 ANQGSEA. There are 14 residues in the CDR3. CDR3: CSVRLTSGGHEQFF. The CDR3, as DNA: TGCAGCGTTCGTCTGACTAGTGGGGGGCATGAGCAGTTCTTC.

The chain uses TRBV11-2 and TRBJ2-1, with no clear D. The CDR3 contains 14 residues. V gave up 5 bases and J gave up 6 bases, with 14 bases separating them. The germline V gene encodes CDR1 SGHAT and CDR2 FQNNGV. The CDR3 DNA follows: TGTGCCAGCAGCCCCCGGACCTACCCCAATGAGCAGTTCTTC. Translating it yields CASSPRTYPNEQFF.

This clonotype showed up many times. The germline gene is not matched at one end of the junction; a read error may be the cause. The CDR3 DNA reads TGTGCCAGCAGCTTACCCGTGCAGGGAAGGGAGACCCAGTGCTTC. Translating it yields CASSLPVQGRETQCF. The V gene is TRBV11-2, the J gene TRBJ2-5, with D perhaps TRBD1 or TRBD2 (5 bases each). Germline CDR1 SGHAT, CDR2 FQNNGV. The CDR3 runs to 15 residues.

This clonotype has just a few counts. One end of the junction is discordant with germline, which a read error may explain. The gene calls are TRBV11-2 and TRBJ2-2; unclear D gene. The V gene's germline CDR1 is SGHAT and CDR2 FQNNGV. The CDR3 totals 15 residues. CDR3 bases: TGTGCCAGCAGCTTTGCTGGACCGAACACAGGGGAGCTGTTTTTT. It yields the protein CASSFAGPNTGELFF.

Points on this clonotype: Being one base from a much bigger clone, this may be a read error. The V gene is TRBV4-1, the J gene TRBJ1-5; D is perhaps TRBD1 (5 bases). There are 15 residues in the CDR3. Per the germline V gene, CDR1 is MGHRA and CDR2 is YSYEKL. CDR3 amino acids: CVSSQDHGGNRPQHF. The CDR3 coding sequence is TGCGTCAGCAGCCAAGATCATGGGGGAAATCGGCCCCAGCATTTT.

Of note for this clonotype: One junction end disagrees with the germline gene, perhaps due to a read error. V usage is TRBV4-3 and J usage is TRBJ1-2; 10 nucleotides agree with TRBD1. Looked up from germline, CDR1 is LGHNA and CDR2 is YSLEER. The CDR3 contains 15 residues. The CDR3 DNA reads TGCGCCAGCAGCCCTGGGACAGGGGTTAACTATGGCCACACCTTC. This codes for CASSPGTGVNYGHTF.

A note on this clonotype: One junction end disagrees with the germline gene, perhaps due to a read error. The chain links TRBV30 to TRBJ2-3; D is perhaps TRBD2 (6 bases). Germline V gives CDR1 GTSNPN, CDR2 SVGIG (reference sequence). The CDR3 is made up of 14 amino acids. For the CDR3, the DNA is TGTGCCTGTAGTGCGGGGACGTACTCGGATACGCAGTATTTT. Its translation is CACSAGTYSDTQYF.

The genes are TRBV24-1 and TRBJ2-3; no definite D call. Trimming took off 6 bases at V and 9 bases at J, with 12 bases between the two ends. Germline-derived CDR1 and CDR2 are KGHDR and SFDVKD. The CDR3 extends over 12 amino acids. The DNA for the CDR3 is TGTGCCACCAGTAGTATGACCAACACGCAGTATTTT. This gives the protein CATSSMTNTQYF.

Concerning this clonotype itself: At one end, the junction sequence differs from germline, possibly due to a read error. V gene TRBV12-3 or TRBV12-4 combines with J gene TRBJ1-5; tentatively, D is TRBD1 (6 bases). CDR3 length: 13 residues. CDR3 coding DNA: TGTGCCAGCAGTTTAAGTGGGACACAGCCCCAGCATTTC. It translates to CASSLSGTQPQHF.

As concerns this clonotype: Since no conserved phenylalanine or tryptophan closes the CDR3, a read error is the likely cause. The rearrangement joins TRBV13 to TRBJ2-3; 10 bases map to TRBD1. Germline V gene sequence: CDR1 PRHDT, CDR2 FYEKMQ (reference sequence). This CDR3 comprises 15 residues. V shed 9 bases and J 1 base; nucleotides not matched to a gene: 7. DNA of the CDR3: TGTGCCAGTAGCCCTGGGACAGGGGGCACAGATACGCAGTATTTA. Its translation is CASSPGTGGTDTQYL.

Worth noting for this clonotype: An end of the junction does not agree with germline; a read error may underlie this. The rearrangement links TRBV10-1 to TRBJ2-2; 11 bases map to TRBD2. Germline-derived CDR1 and CDR2 are WNHNN and SYGVQD (reference sequence). CDR3 size: 17 residues. The CDR3 DNA is TGCGCCTGCAGTGATGTGCTAGCGGGAGGAGGTACCGGGGAGCTGTTTTTT. It specifies CACSDVLAGGGTGELFF.